Sequencing of this T cell receptor (beta chain) was carried out in a study of blood T cell repertoires in COVID-19 (dated by TCRdb to about 2020). With regard to the full study: Samples covering the acute and convalescent phases of COVID-19 were provided by collaborators in the United States, Italy and Spain. The material from the prospective study consisted of cDNA or gDNA derived from T cells, B-cell-depleted T cells, or PBMCs. Subjects who had been exposed to COVID-19, were actively infected with it, or had recovered from it provided the deeply sampled blood TCRbeta repertoires that made up the dataset. A freely available public database, intended as a resource for researchers studying the immune response to SARS-CoV-2, is where the repertoires were released. The samples were drawn from two sources: the first 160 participants of the ongoing ImmuneRACE study, and 950 to 1,500 subjects contributed by 6 global collaborators. A de-identified subject ID, COVID-19 status, age in years and sex were almost always included in the sample metadata. HLA class I and class II types, where available, came from metadata supplied by the sample provider rather than from assay-based typing. The paper's findings and limits, for the study overall: How much clinical and demographic metadata was included differed by source and by participant, and the metadata was provided uncurated.

TCRbeta CDR3 regions were amplified from genomic DNA using the immunoSEQ Assay, a bias-controlled multiplex PCR. Turning to the authors' computational methods: Within the assay, amplification of reference gene primers was used to estimate how many nucleated cells each sample contained. Sequence reads were collapsed and filtered to measure the absolute abundance of every unique TCRbeta CDR3 rearrangement. For each sample, productive Simpson clonality was calculated by taking the square root of Simpson's diversity index across productive rearrangements. TCRdb took over this immuneACCESS table, retaining in-frame rearrangements with V and J assigned. Such tables are incomplete; in checked studies, under half of the missing clones stem from an unresolved V gene, and the remainder is unexplained. V and J calls plus clone size are reproduced from that table; the DNA served to infer D and trimming. The sample data list under 85,000 clones, and approximately 88% of these were observed just once. The ten largest clones take up roughly 5.3% of the sample.

With regard to this clone: Its binding antigen is unknown. Base qualities are not at hand, and no much larger clone is one base apart.

Collaborating institutions collected whole blood in K2EDTA tubes following their own protocols. For TCRbeta analysis, collaborators shipped samples as frozen whole blood, isolated PBMCs, or DNA extracted from either of those sample types. The germline V gene specifies SGDLS as CDR1 and YYNGEE as CDR2. V is shortened by 4 bases, J by 3 bases, and the region joining them spans 4 bases. There are 12 amino acids in the CDR3, from cysteine to phenylalanine inclusive. CDR3 DNA is the only sequence kept; it has 36 bases, read in frame from the first base. Sequencing was performed on peripheral blood. This TCR came from a woman aged 80 or older with active or convalescent COVID-19. This chain is built from TRBV9 and TRBJ2-2; the D gene is unclear. The DNA sequence follows: TGTGCCAGCAGCCAGTACACCGGGGAGCTGTTTTTT. Its protein product is CASSQYTGELFF.